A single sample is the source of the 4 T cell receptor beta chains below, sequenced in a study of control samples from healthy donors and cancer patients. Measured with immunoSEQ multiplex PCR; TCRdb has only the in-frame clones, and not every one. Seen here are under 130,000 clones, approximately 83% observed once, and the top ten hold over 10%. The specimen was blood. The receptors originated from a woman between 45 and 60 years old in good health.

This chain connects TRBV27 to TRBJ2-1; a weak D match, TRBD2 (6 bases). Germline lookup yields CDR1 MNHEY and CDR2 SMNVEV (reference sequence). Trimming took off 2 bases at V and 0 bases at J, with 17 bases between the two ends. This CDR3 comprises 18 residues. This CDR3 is CASSLLDTGLRSYNEQFF. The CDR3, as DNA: TGTGCCAGCAGTTTACTGGATACGGGACTGCGCTCCTACAATGAGCAGTTCTTC.

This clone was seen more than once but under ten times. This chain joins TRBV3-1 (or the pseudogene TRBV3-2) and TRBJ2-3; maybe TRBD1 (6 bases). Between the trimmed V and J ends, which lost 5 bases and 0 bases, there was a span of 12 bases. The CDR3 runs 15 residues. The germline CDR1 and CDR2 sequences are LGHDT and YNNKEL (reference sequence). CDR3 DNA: TGTGCCAGCAGCTGGGACATCCTCAGCACAGATACGCAGTATTTT. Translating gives CASSWDILSTDTQYF.

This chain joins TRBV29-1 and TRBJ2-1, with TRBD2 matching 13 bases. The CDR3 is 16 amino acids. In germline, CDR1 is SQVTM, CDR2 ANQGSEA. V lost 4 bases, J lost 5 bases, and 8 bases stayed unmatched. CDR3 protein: CSVGTSGGVLNNEQFF. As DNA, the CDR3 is TGCAGCGTTGGTACTAGCGGGGGGGTCCTTAACAATGAGCAGTTCTTC.

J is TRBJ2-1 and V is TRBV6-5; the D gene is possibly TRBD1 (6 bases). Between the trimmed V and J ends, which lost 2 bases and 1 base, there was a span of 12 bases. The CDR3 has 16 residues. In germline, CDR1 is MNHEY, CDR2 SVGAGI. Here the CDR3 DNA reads TGTGCCAGCAGTTACGGCGTGGGGGCTTCCTACAATGAGCAGTTCTTC. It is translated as CASSYGVGASYNEQFF.